The 29 T cell receptor beta chains in this list originate from one sample, sequenced in a study of tissue T cells after allogeneic stem cell transplantation. The assay was immunoSEQ multiplex PCR, and TCRdb's table has in-frame clones only and misses some. The sample has about 600 clones, roughly two thirds seen once. The specimen comprised blood, sampled at autopsy. Every receptor here comes from a female patient aged 18-55 years with steroid-refractory graft-versus-host disease after an allogeneic stem cell transplant. Some T cells may possibly be graft donor cells.

The chain couples TRBV10-3 to TRBJ2-5; D is uncertain. Germline-derived CDR1 and CDR2 are ENHRY and SYGVKD. This CDR3 comprises 14 residues. The V end was cut by 6 bases, the J end by 5 bases, with 16 bases between. The DNA of the CDR3 is TGTGCCATCAGCACGGGTCCCAAATCGGAGACCCAGTACTTC. As protein: CAISTGPKSETQYF.

The genes are TRBV5-1 and TRBJ2-7; TRBD1 matches 8 bases. This CDR3 comprises 15 residues. Losses at the gene ends were 6 bases for V and 1 base for J; bases not matched to a gene: 9. CDR1 is SGHRS and CDR2 is YFSETQ in the germline V gene. CDR3 region: CASTIRDRSSYEQYF. In DNA, the CDR3 is TGCGCCAGCACCATCCGGGACAGGTCTTCCTACGAGCAGTACTTC. Using reference TRBV5-1 and TRBJ2-7 for the parts outside the CDR3, the full variable domain is KAGVTQTPRYLIKTRGQQVTLSCSPISGHRSVSWYQQTPGQGLQFLFEYFSETQRNKGNFPGRFSGRQFSNSRSEMNVSTLELGDSALYLCASTIRDRSSYEQYFGPGTRLTVT.

The genes are TRBV27 and TRBJ2-4, with TRBD1 matching 7 bases. J was trimmed by 6 bases and V by 7 bases; bases with no gene match: 18. Looked up from germline, CDR1 is MNHEY and CDR2 is SMNVEV (reference sequence). CDR3 length: 17 residues. The CDR3 sequence: CASTPLPGQTLGNIQYF. CDR3 nucleotide sequence: TGTGCCAGCACTCCACTCCCGGGACAGACCCTAGGAAACATTCAGTACTTC.

The gene calls are TRBV2 and TRBJ1-2; D is uncertain. The length of the CDR3 is 15 residues. Trimming took off 4 bases at V and 3 bases at J, with 15 bases between the two ends. Germline-derived CDR1 and CDR2 are SNHLY and FYNNEI. This chain's CDR3 is CASSVETVPDYGYTF. CDR3 bases: TGTGCCAGCAGTGTCGAGACTGTTCCGGACTATGGCTACACCTTC.

V and J are TRBV7-9 and TRBJ2-7; 8 nucleotides match TRBD2. Germline CDR1 and CDR2: SEHNR and FQNEAQ (reference sequence). After removal of 5 bases from V and 3 bases from J, the junction contained 6 bases not matched to a gene. CDR3 length: 14 amino acids. CDR3 bases: TGTGCCAGCAGCCTCCCGGGGGGGGGCTACGAGCAGTACTTC. As protein: CASSLPGGGYEQYF.

This rearrangement joins TRBV5-1 to TRBJ2-1; D call uncertain. CDR3 size: 15 residues. Germline V gene sequence: CDR1 SGHRS, CDR2 YFSETQ. V dropped 0 bases and J dropped 3 bases, with 10 bases sitting between them. CDR3 nucleotide sequence: TGCGCCAGCAGCTTGGGACGGACGGTCTACAATGAGCAGTTCTTC. This encodes CASSLGRTVYNEQFF.

The chain couples TRBV21-1 to TRBJ2-7. TRBV21-1 is a pseudogene. The CDR3 contains 15 residues. CDR3 in amino acids: CASSKLKGGSYEQYF. The CDR3 DNA is TGTGCCAGCAGCAAGTTAAAGGGGGGCTCCTACGAGCAGTACTTC.

The chain recombines TRBV24-1 with TRBJ1-3; no clear D gene. This CDR3 has 15 amino acids. With 4 bases removed from V and 4 bases from J, the gap between germline ends came to 13 bases. Germline CDR1 reads KGHDR; CDR2 reads SFDVKD. The CDR3 bases are TGTGCCACCAGTGACTGCCGGGCTCAAGGAAACACCATATATTTT. Protein: CATSDCRAQGNTIYF.

The rearrangement links TRBV7-9 to TRBJ2-7, with D unresolved. The CDR3 covers 11 residues. V was shortened by 3 bases and J by 4 bases, with 4 bases between the two germline ends. Per the germline V gene, CDR1 is SEHNR and CDR2 is FQNEAQ (reference sequence). CDR3 protein: CASSFEYEQYF. CDR3 DNA sequence: TGTGCCAGCAGCTTCGAATACGAGCAGTACTTC.

The chain employs TRBV7-3 and TRBJ2-1; TRBD2 agrees at 11 bases. This CDR3 is built from 15 residues. The V and J ends lost 4 bases and 6 bases, in that order; junction bases with no gene match: 5. Germline loops: CDR1 SGHTA, CDR2 FQGTGA. The CDR3 coding sequence is TGTGCCAGCAGCTCCGGGACTAGCGGCCTCAATGAGCAGTTCTTC. Translated: CASSSGTSGLNEQFF.

The chain links TRBV7-9 to TRBJ1-5; tentatively, D is TRBD1 (5 bases). The CDR3 sequence is 15 residues long. CDR1 and CDR2 (germline): SEHNR, FQNEAQ (reference sequence). Trimming left V 4 bases short and J 6 bases short, with 16 bases between. The CDR3 nucleotides are TGTGCCAGCAGCTCATCAGGAGGGGTGGGTCAGCCCCAGCATTTT. Protein product: CASSSSGGVGQPQHF.

The chain carries TRBV14 and TRBJ2-7; 12 bases are shared with TRBD2. After removal of 4 bases from V and 3 bases from J, the junction contained 4 bases not matched to a gene. Germline V gives CDR1 SGHDN, CDR2 FVKESK. The CDR3 spans 15 residues. The CDR3 DNA reads as TGTGCCAGCAGCCCCTGGACTAGCGGGATCTACGAGCAGTACTTC. The encoded protein is CASSPWTSGIYEQYF.

The chain couples TRBV14 to TRBJ2-4; 10 bases match TRBD2. V shed 3 bases, J shed 0 bases, and the junction held 8 bases outside the gene matches. The CDR3 is 18 amino acids. Germline CDR1 reads SGHDN; CDR2 reads FVKESK. The CDR3 nucleotides are TGTGCCAGCAGCCATCCCAGCGGGGGGGCTGGAGCCAAAAACATTCAGTACTTC. Its protein product is CASSHPSGGAGAKNIQYF.

The chain has TRBV7-9 and TRBJ2-3, with 11 bases that match TRBD2. The CDR3 extends over 16 amino acids. The junction had 7 bases not matched to a gene; V was cut back by 5 bases and J by 3 bases. CDR1 is SEHNR and CDR2 is FQNEAQ in the germline V gene (reference sequence). The DNA for the CDR3 is TGTGCCAGCAGCGCCGGGACTAGCGGTAGGACAGATACGCAGTATTTT. This gives the protein CASSAGTSGRTDTQYF.

This clone came up once. This chain joins TRBV27 and TRBJ1-2; TRBD1 matches 8 bases. Germline CDR1 MNHEY, CDR2 SMNVEV (reference sequence). There are 15 residues in the CDR3. V was pared by 3 bases and J by 4 bases, with 7 bases of the junction left unmatched. CDR3 in DNA: TGTGCCAGCAGTTTGGTCAAGCAGGGGGCCTATGGCTACACCTTC. This sequence encodes CASSLVKQGAYGYTF.

In this sample, this clone turned up a few times. The V gene is TRBV7-9, the J gene TRBJ1-1; TRBD1 might be the D (5 bases). CDR1 SEHNR and CDR2 FQNEAQ come from the germline V gene (reference sequence). Trimming took off 1 base at V and 5 bases at J, with 11 bases between the two ends. The length of the CDR3 is 14 residues. CDR3 nucleotides: TGTGCCAGCAGCTTAGTCAAGGGGCGGACTGAAGCTTTCTTT. This translates into CASSLVKGRTEAFF.

The chain has TRBV5-1 and TRBJ2-3; weak D call: TRBD2 (6 bases). Per the germline V gene, CDR1 is SGHRS and CDR2 is YFSETQ. The CDR3 spans 15 residues. V lost 4 bases, J lost 1 base, and 13 bases lay in between. For the CDR3, the DNA is TGCGCCAGCAGCCTCGGGACTTCTGGCACAGATACGCAGTATTTT. Translated: CASSLGTSGTDTQYF.

The chain has TRBV6-5 and TRBJ2-1; D tentatively reads TRBD1 or TRBD2 (5 bases each). Trimming removed 0 bases at V and 2 bases at J, with 8 bases between. Per germline, CDR1 MNHEY and CDR2 SVGAGI. There are 15 residues in the CDR3. The CDR3 protein is CASSYSSGPYNEQFF. The CDR3 DNA reads as TGTGCCAGCAGTTACTCGTCGGGGCCCTACAATGAGCAGTTCTTC.

The rearrangement joins TRBV6-6 to TRBJ1-2, with a tentative D call TRBD1 (5 bases). V lost 2 bases and J 0 bases, leaving 13 bases between the germline ends. CDR3 length: 16 amino acids. Germline V gives CDR1 MNHNY, CDR2 SVGAGI (reference sequence). As DNA, the CDR3 is TGTGCCAGCAGTTACGCCGGGGGAAGGTCTAACTATGGCTACACCTTC. Translation gives CASSYAGGRSNYGYTF.

CDR3 nucleotide sequence: TGTGCCAGCAGCTCCCGCGGGGGCTCCTACAATGAGCAGTTCTTC. Translating gives CASSSRGGSYNEQFF. The genes are TRBV27 and TRBJ2-1, with 7 bases that match TRBD2. The CDR3 sequence is 15 residues long. Looked up from germline, CDR1 is MNHEY and CDR2 is SMNVEV (reference sequence). With V trimmed by 6 bases and J by 0 bases, 5 bases remained unmatched.

The count of this clone is one. The gene calls are TRBV4-2 and TRBJ1-6, with unresolved D. Trimming cost V 3 bases and J 7 bases, with 19 bases left between them. Germline V CDR1 and CDR2: LGHNA, YNFKEQ. This CDR3 has 17 residues. CDR3 loop: CASSHAPSRVLNSPLHF. The CDR3 DNA reads TGTGCCAGCAGCCACGCCCCTTCCCGGGTCCTAAATTCACCCCTCCACTTT.

This clone has more than one count but fewer than ten. This chain connects TRBV5-1 to TRBJ2-1, with D possibly TRBD2 on 5 matching bases. The CDR3 consists of 15 residues. CDR1 SGHRS and CDR2 YFSETQ come from the germline V gene. Between the trimmed V and J ends, which lost 5 bases and 8 bases, there was a span of 20 bases. The DNA for the CDR3 is TGCGCCAGCAGTGGCGCGGGTCCGGGCGTAGATGAGCAGTTCTTC. It specifies CASSGAGPGVDEQFF.

This clone turned up a few times. This chain connects TRBV2 to TRBJ1-2; D remains ambiguous. Germline CDR1 reads SNHLY; CDR2 reads FYNNEI. The CDR3 is made up of 13 amino acids. Trimming left V 3 bases short and J 5 bases short, with 10 bases between. Here the CDR3 DNA reads TGTGCCAGCAGTGACTGGCGTTATTATGGCTACACCTTC. This encodes CASSDWRYYGYTF.

V usage is TRBV5-1 and J usage is TRBJ2-7, with 7 bases lining up with TRBD2. The junction had 3 bases not matched to a gene; V was cut back by 0 bases and J by 3 bases. The CDR3 spans 14 residues. Per germline, CDR1 SGHRS and CDR2 YFSETQ. CDR3 bases: TGCGCCAGCAGCTTGGTGACTAGCAGCTACGAGCAGTACTTC. It codes for CASSLVTSSYEQYF.

This chain uses TRBV11-3 with TRBJ2-2; 10 positions agree with TRBD2. Germline CDR1 SGHNT, CDR2 YENEEA. The CDR3 has 16 amino acids. Trimming removed 4 bases from V and 4 bases from J; junction bases left unmatched: 6. CDR3 region: CASSSWTSGGTGELFF. The DNA of the CDR3 is TGTGCCAGCAGCTCTTGGACTAGCGGAGGCACCGGGGAGCTGTTTTTT.

V is TRBV27 and J is TRBJ2-7; the match to TRBD2 covers 8 bases. Germline V lookup: CDR1 MNHEY, CDR2 SMNVEV (reference sequence). The CDR3 has 17 amino acids. The trim removed 4 bases at V and 3 bases at J, leaving 14 bases unmatched. In DNA form, the CDR3 reads TGTGCCAGCAGTTCCCCCCTAGGAGCGGGAGTGATCTACGAGCAGTACTTC. Encoded protein: CASSSPLGAGVIYEQYF.

The V call is TRBV10-3, the J call TRBJ2-1; TRBD2 agrees at 10 bases. Per the germline V gene, CDR1 is ENHRY and CDR2 is SYGVKD. This CDR3 has 14 residues. The junction had 5 bases not matched to a gene; V was cut back by 4 bases and J by 8 bases. As DNA, the CDR3 is TGTGCCATCAGTGTTAGCGGGAGGATCTATGAGCAGTTCTTC. Its translation: CAISVSGRIYEQFF.

The chain couples TRBV30 to TRBJ1-1; D remains unclear. This CDR3 has 16 amino acids. The V end lost 3 bases, the J end lost 2 bases, and 19 bases lay between the germline ends. The germline V gene encodes CDR1 GTSNPN and CDR2 SVGIG (reference sequence). CDR3 sequence reads: CAWRSLTRIFNTEAFF. As DNA, the CDR3 is TGTGCCTGGAGGTCCCTCACCCGGATATTCAACACTGAAGCTTTCTTT.

The V gene is TRBV27, the J gene TRBJ2-1; 7 bases are a match to TRBD1. V lost 6 bases to trimming and J lost 4 bases; unmatched junction nucleotides: 6. CDR1 and CDR2 from the germline V gene are MNHEY and SMNVEV (reference sequence). This CDR3 has 14 amino acids. The CDR3 DNA is TGTGCCAGCAGCCCTGACAGGGTTTACAATGAGCAGTTCTTC. This translates into CASSPDRVYNEQFF.